This T cell receptor beta chain was obtained from a study of T-cell memory formation after mild COVID-19. One entry per CDR3 protein, called by TCRdb with MiXCR from the 5' RACE reads. The sample holds over 350,000 distinct CDR3 sequences, 20% to 25% seen once. Unmatched junction bases numbered 9, after V lost 5 bases and J lost 5 bases. The CDR3 sequence is 15 residues long. The specimen was PBMCs or a T cell subset sorted from them (not recorded which). The sequence was collected from an adult woman who had mild COVID-19 (a few samples of this study predate the infection). Cell type and time point are not known. This chain connects TRBV12-3 or TRBV12-4 to TRBJ2-1; 7 positions agree with TRBD2. In nucleotides, the CDR3 is TGTGCCAGCAGTGAAAACGGGGGGATCAACAATGAGCAGTTCTTC. Protein sequence: CASSENGGINNEQFF.